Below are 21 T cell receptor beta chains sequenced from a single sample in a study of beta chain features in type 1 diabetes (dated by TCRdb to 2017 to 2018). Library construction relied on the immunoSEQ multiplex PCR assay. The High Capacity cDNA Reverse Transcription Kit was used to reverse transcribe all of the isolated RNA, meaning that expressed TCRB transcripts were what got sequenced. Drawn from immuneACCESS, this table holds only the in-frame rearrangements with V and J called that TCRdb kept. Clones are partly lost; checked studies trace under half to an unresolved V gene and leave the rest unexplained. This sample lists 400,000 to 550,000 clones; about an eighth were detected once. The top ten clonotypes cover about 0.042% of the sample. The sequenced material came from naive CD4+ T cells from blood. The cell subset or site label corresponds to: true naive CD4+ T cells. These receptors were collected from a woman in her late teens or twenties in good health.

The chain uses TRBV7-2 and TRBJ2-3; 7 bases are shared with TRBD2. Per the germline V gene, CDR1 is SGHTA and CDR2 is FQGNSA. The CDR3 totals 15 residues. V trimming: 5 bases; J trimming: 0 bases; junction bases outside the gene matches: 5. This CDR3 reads CASSPTSSSTDTQYF. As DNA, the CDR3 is TGTGCCAGCAGCCCGACTAGCTCTAGCACAGATACGCAGTATTTT.

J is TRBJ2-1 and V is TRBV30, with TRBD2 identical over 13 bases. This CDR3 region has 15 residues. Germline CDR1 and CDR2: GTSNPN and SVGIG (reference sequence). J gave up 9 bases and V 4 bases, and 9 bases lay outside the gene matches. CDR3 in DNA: TGTGCCTGGAACGGACTAGCGGGAGCAGGTTTTGAGCAGTTCTTC. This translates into CAWNGLAGAGFEQFF.

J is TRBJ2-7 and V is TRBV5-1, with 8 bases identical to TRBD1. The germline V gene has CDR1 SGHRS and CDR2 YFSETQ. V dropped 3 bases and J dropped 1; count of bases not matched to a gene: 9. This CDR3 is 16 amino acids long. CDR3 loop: CASSSQTGVRSYEQYF. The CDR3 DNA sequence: TGCGCCAGCAGCTCCCAGACAGGGGTGAGATCCTACGAGCAGTACTTC.

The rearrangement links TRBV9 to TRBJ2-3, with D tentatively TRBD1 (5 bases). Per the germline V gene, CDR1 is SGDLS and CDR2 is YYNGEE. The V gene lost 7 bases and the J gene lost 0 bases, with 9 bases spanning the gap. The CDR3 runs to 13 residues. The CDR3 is CASGAKSTDTQYF. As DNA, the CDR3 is TGTGCCAGCGGGGCGAAAAGCACAGATACGCAGTATTTT.

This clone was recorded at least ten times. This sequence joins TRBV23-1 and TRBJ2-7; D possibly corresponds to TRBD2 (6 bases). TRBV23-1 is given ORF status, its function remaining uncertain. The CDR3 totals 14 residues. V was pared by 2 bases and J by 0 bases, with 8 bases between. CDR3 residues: CASSQGGDSYEQYV. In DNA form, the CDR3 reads TGCGCCAGCAGTCAAGGCGGGGACTCCTACGAGCAGTACGTC.

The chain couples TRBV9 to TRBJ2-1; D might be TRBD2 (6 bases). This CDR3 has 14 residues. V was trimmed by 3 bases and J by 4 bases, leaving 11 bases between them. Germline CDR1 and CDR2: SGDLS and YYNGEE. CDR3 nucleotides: TGTGCCAGCAGCGAGAGGGACTCGTACAATGAGCAGTTCTTC. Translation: CASSERDSYNEQFF.

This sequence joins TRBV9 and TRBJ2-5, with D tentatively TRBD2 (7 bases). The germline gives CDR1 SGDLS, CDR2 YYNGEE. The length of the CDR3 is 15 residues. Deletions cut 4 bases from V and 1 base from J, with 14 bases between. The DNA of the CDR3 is TGTGCCAGCAGCCCCTGGGGGGGGGCCCAAGAGACCCAGTACTTC. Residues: CASSPWGGAQETQYF.

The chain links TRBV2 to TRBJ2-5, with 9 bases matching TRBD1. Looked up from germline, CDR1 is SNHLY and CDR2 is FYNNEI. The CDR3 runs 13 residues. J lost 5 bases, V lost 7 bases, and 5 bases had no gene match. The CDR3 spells CASNVDRGETQYF. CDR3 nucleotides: TGTGCCAGCAACGTGGACAGGGGTGAGACCCAGTACTTC. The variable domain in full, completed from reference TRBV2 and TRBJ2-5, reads EPEVTQTPSHQVTQMGQEVILRCVPISNHLYFYWYRQILGQKVEFLVSFYNNEISEKSEIFDDQFSVERPDGSNFTLKIRSTKLEDSAMYFCASNVDRGETQYFGPGTRLLVL.

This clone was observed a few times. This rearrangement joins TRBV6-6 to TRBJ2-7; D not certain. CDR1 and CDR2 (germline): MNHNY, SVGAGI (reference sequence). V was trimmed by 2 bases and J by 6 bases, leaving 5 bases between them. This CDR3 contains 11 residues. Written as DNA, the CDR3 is TGTGCCAGCAGTTACGGGGTCGAGCAGTACTTC. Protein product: CASSYGVEQYF.

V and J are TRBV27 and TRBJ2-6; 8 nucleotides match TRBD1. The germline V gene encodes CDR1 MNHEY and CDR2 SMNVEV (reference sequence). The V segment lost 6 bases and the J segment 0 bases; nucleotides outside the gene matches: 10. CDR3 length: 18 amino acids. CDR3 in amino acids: CASSHRTGRNSGANVLTF. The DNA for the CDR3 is TGTGCCAGCAGCCACCGGACAGGGCGGAACTCTGGGGCCAACGTCCTGACTTTC.

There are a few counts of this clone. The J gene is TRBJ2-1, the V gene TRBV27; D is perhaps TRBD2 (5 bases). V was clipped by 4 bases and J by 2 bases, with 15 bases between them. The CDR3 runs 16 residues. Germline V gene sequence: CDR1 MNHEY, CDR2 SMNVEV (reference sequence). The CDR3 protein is CASSSVVGVTYNEQFF. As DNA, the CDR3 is TGTGCCAGCAGTTCCGTTGTGGGAGTCACCTACAATGAGCAGTTCTTC.

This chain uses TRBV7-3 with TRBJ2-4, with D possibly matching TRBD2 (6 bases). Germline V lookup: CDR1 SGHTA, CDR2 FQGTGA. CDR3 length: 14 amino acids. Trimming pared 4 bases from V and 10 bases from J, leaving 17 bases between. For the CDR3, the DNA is TGTGCCAGCAGCTCCAGGACCAACGGGGGAATTCAGTACTTC. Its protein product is CASSSRTNGGIQYF.

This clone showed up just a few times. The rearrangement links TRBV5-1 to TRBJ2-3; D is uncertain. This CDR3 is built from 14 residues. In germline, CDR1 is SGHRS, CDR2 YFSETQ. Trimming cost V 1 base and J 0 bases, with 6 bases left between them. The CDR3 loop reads CASSLRSSTDTQYF. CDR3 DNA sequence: TGCGCCAGCAGCTTGCGGTCTAGCACAGATACGCAGTATTTT.

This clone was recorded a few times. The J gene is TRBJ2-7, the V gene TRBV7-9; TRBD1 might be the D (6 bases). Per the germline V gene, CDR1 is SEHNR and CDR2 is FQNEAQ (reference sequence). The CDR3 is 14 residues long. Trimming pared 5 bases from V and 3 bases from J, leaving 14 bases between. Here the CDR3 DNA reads TGTGCCAGCAGCCCCACGGGACAATTCTACGAGCAGTACTTC. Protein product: CASSPTGQFYEQYF.

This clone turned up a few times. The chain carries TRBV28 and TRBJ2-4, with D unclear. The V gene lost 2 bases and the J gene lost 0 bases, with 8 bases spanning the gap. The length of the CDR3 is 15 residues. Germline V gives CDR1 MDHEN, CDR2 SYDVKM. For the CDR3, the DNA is TGTGCCAGCAGTTTAACAACGCTAGCCAAAAACATTCAGTACTTC. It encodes CASSLTTLAKNIQYF.

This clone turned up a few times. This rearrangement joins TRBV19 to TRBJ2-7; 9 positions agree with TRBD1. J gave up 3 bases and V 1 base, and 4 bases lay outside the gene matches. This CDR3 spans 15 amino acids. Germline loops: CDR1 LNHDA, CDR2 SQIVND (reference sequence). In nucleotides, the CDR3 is TGTGCCAGTAGTATAGTGGGGACAGGGATCTACGAGCAGTACTTC. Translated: CASSIVGTGIYEQYF.

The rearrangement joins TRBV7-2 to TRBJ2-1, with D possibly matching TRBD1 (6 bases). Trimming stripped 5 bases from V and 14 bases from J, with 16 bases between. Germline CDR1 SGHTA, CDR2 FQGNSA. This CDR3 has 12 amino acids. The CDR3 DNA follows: TGTGCCAGCAGCCCCAGGGTGACAGGAGAGTTCTTC. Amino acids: CASSPRVTGEFF. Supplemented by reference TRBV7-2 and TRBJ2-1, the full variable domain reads GAGVSQSPSNKVTEKGKDVELRCDPISGHTALYWYRQSLGQGLEFLIYFQGNSAPDKSGLPSDRFSAERTGGSVSTLTIQRTQQEDSAVYLCASSPRVTGEFFGPGTRLTVL.

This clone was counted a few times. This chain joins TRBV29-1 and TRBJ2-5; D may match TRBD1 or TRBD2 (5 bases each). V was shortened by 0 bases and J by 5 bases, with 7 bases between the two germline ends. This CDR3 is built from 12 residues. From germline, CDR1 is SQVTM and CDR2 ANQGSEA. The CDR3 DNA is TGCAGCGTTGAAGATGGGGACGAGACCCAGTACTTC. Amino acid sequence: CSVEDGDETQYF.

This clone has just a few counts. The CDR3 protein is CASSSGQGSTEAFF. Here the CDR3 DNA reads TGTGCCAGCAGCTCCGGACAGGGGAGTACTGAAGCTTTCTTT. The V call is TRBV7-9, the J call TRBJ1-1; 9 bases agree with TRBD1. After removal of 4 bases from V and 5 bases from J, the junction contained 5 bases not matched to a gene. The CDR3 runs 14 residues. CDR1 is SEHNR, CDR2 FQNEAQ, per germline (reference sequence).

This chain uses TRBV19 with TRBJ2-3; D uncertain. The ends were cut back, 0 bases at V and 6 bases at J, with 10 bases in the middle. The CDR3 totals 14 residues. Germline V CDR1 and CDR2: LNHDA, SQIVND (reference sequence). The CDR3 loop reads CASSIEPSSDTQYF. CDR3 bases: TGTGCCAGTAGTATAGAACCTAGTTCGGATACGCAGTATTTT.

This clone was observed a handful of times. CDR3 loop: CASSYQSLQETQYF. The CDR3 DNA reads TGCGCCAGCAGCTATCAGTCACTCCAAGAGACCCAGTACTTC. The chain employs TRBV4-1 and TRBJ2-5; D is unclear. This CDR3 region has 14 residues. Trimming removed 5 bases at V and 1 base at J, with 11 bases between. Per the germline V gene, CDR1 is MGHRA and CDR2 is YSYEKL.